The 15 T cell receptor beta chains in this list originate from one sample, sequenced in a study of early T cells in non-severe SARS-CoV-2 infection. TCRdb analysed the 5' RACE reads with MiXCR anew, one entry per CDR3 protein. This table has 35,000 to 50,000 distinct CDR3 sequences, about 25% appearing once. Sequenced here: whole blood, sampled at baseline. Receptor source: an adult who was a healthcare worker with PCR-confirmed SARS-CoV-2 infection or an uninfected control (not recorded which).

The rearrangement links TRBV27 to TRBJ2-1; 10 positions agree with TRBD2. Germline loops: CDR1 MNHEY, CDR2 SMNVEV (reference sequence). The CDR3 length is 16 residues. Trimming cost V 5 bases and J 3 bases; bases outside gene matches: 7. DNA for the CDR3: TGTGCCAGCAGTCCAATAGCGGGGGGCCTCTACAATGAGCAGTTCTTC. Translating it yields CASSPIAGGLYNEQFF.

A few counts support this clonotype. This chain joins TRBV5-6 and TRBJ2-7; 8 nucleotides line up with TRBD1. Germline CDR1 and CDR2: SGHDT and YYEEEE. CDR3 length: 14 residues. J lost 2 bases, V lost 0 bases, and 1 base had no gene match. The CDR3 loop is CASSLVQGAYEQYF. CDR3 in DNA: TGTGCCAGCAGCTTGGTACAGGGGGCCTACGAGCAGTACTTC.

This clonotype was recorded a few times. The V gene is TRBV12-3 or TRBV12-4, the J gene TRBJ2-6; D is uncertain. CDR3 length equals 14 residues. V was pared by 3 bases and J by 4 bases, with 7 bases between. CDR3 sequence: CASSLGSGANVLTF. Here the CDR3 DNA reads TGTGCCAGCAGTTTGGGGTCAGGGGCCAACGTCCTGACTTTC.

The rearrangement uses TRBV5-1 and TRBJ1-1; no reliable D call. Trimming removed 3 bases at V and 0 bases at J, with 3 bases between. The germline gives CDR1 SGHRS, CDR2 YFSETQ. This CDR3 is 12 amino acids long. The CDR3 reads CASSSMNTEAFF. The CDR3 DNA reads TGCGCCAGCAGCTCAATGAACACTGAAGCTTTCTTT.

Only a few counts were recorded for this clonotype. The chain uses TRBV7-8 and TRBJ2-3; D is uncertain. The length of the CDR3 is 16 residues. Trimming removed 1 base at V and 5 bases at J, with 16 bases between. Germline V gives CDR1 SGHVS, CDR2 FQNEAQ. The CDR3 DNA sequence: TGTGCCAGCAGCTTAGGGCTAGGTTTTACCCGAGATACGCAGTATTTT. Translated, it gives CASSLGLGFTRDTQYF.

This chain connects TRBV10-3 to TRBJ2-7; maybe TRBD1 (5 bases). The CDR3 contains 13 residues. Germline lookup yields CDR1 ENHRY and CDR2 SYGVKD. V lost 4 bases, J lost 0 bases, and 7 bases lay in between. CDR3 loop: CAISATDSYEQYF. CDR3 DNA: TGTGCCATCAGTGCGACAGACTCCTACGAGCAGTACTTC.

This clonotype was detected only a few times. The rearrangement uses TRBV5-1 and TRBJ2-6, with D unresolved. Germline-derived CDR1 and CDR2 are SGHRS and YFSETQ. The CDR3 consists of 15 residues. Trimming cost V 0 bases and J 0 bases, with 4 bases left between them. Written as DNA, the CDR3 is TGCGCCAGCAGCTTGGTCCTCTCTGGGGCCAACGTCCTGACTTTC. Its translation: CASSLVLSGANVLTF.

This clonotype was counted once. The chain combines TRBV7-2 with TRBJ1-2; tentative D call: TRBD1 (6 bases). The CDR3 loop spans 16 amino acids. V lost 0 bases and J lost 0, with 11 bases in between. Per the germline V gene, CDR1 is SGHTA and CDR2 is FQGNSA. CDR3 coding DNA: TGTGCCAGCAGCTTAGCAGGGGGGGCCACTAACTATGGCTACACCTTC. Its translation: CASSLAGGATNYGYTF.

The chain uses TRBV4-1 and TRBJ2-7; 12 bases fit TRBD2. This CDR3 contains 17 residues. Germline V gene lookup returns CDR1 MGHRA and CDR2 YSYEKL. The V segment lost 1 base and the J segment 0 bases; nucleotides outside the gene matches: 4. The CDR3 loop reads CASSQGLAGATSYEQYF. The CDR3 nucleotides read TGCGCCAGCAGCCAAGGACTAGCGGGGGCCACCTCCTACGAGCAGTACTTC.

The chain has TRBV5-1 and TRBJ2-5, with TRBD2 matching 7 bases. Per germline, CDR1 SGHRS and CDR2 YFSETQ. This CDR3 is 15 amino acids long. Losses at the gene ends were 0 bases for V and 4 bases for J; bases not matched to a gene: 6. The CDR3 coding sequence is TGCGCCAGCAGCTTGGCTCTGGGGAGGGCAGAGACCCAGTACTTC. Encoded protein: CASSLALGRAETQYF.

This chain joins TRBV7-9 and TRBJ2-7; D is ambiguous. The CDR3 runs to 15 residues. Germline V gives CDR1 SEHNR, CDR2 FQNEAQ (reference sequence). Trimming cost V 5 bases and J 2 bases, with 16 bases left between them. CDR3 in amino acids: CASSLMERGPYEQYF. The CDR3, as DNA: TGTGCCAGCAGCCTAATGGAACGCGGCCCCTACGAGCAGTACTTC.

The rearrangement joins TRBV19 to TRBJ2-1; D might be TRBD2 (6 bases). V was trimmed by 3 bases and J by 6 bases, leaving 15 bases between them. This CDR3 spans 15 amino acids. The germline gives CDR1 LNHDA, CDR2 SQIVND (reference sequence). The CDR3: CASSIWGGSGNEQFF. CDR3 coding DNA: TGTGCCAGTAGTATCTGGGGAGGTTCGGGCAATGAGCAGTTCTTC.

This clonotype was detected a few times. The chain is built from TRBV18 and TRBJ1-1, with TRBD1 matching over 7 bases. V dropped 7 bases and J dropped 5; count of bases not matched to a gene: 7. Looked up from germline, CDR1 is KGHSH and CDR2 is LQKENI. The CDR3 length is 13 residues. Here the CDR3 reads CASFQGGATEAFF. For the CDR3, the DNA is TGTGCCAGCTTCCAGGGGGGGGCAACTGAAGCTTTCTTT.

Many counts were recorded for this clonotype. The J gene is TRBJ1-4, the V gene TRBV7-2; TRBD1 matches at 9 bases. Trimming removed 5 bases from V and 7 bases from J; junction bases left unmatched: 11. Per the germline V gene, CDR1 is SGHTA and CDR2 is FQGNSA. This CDR3 spans 16 amino acids. In DNA, the CDR3 is TGTGCCAGCAGCGGAACCCGGACAGGGGTGGCTGAAAAACTGTTTTTT. Translated, it gives CASSGTRTGVAEKLFF.

The rearrangement uses TRBV10-3 and TRBJ2-5, with 7 positions matching TRBD2. Looked up from germline, CDR1 is ENHRY and CDR2 is SYGVKD. This CDR3 has 13 residues. V shed 8 bases and J 1 base; nucleotides not matched to a gene: 4. The DNA for the CDR3 is TGTGCCATCGGCCGGACTAGCCAAGAGACCCAGTACTTC. Translating it yields CAIGRTSQETQYF.